The 18 T cell receptor beta chains presented below share a single source sample, sequenced in a study of cytomegalovirus exposure and HLA in healthy donors. Primers: 60 Vbeta forward and 13 Jbeta reverse. Using immunoSEQ multiplex PCR, the repertoire was profiled, and TCRdb retains in-frame clones only, with some absent. Found here are around 130,000 clones; the top ten clones hold roughly 1.6%. The sequenced sample consisted of PBMCs. These receptors were obtained from a woman aged 35 to 49 in good health and CMV-seronegative.

The V and J genes are TRBV29-1 and TRBJ1-2, with TRBD1 as a possible D gene (6 bases). CDR3 length equals 14 residues. Germline assignment: CDR1 SQVTM and CDR2 ANQGSEA. Trimming took off 3 bases at V and 5 bases at J, with 16 bases between the two ends. CDR3 region: CSVDQRDTGYGYTF. The CDR3 nucleotides read TGCAGCGTTGATCAGAGGGACACAGGATATGGCTACACCTTC.

This chain connects TRBV27 to TRBJ1-2; no firm D call. The CDR3 extends over 13 amino acids. Germline CDR1 and CDR2: MNHEY and SMNVEV (reference sequence). Trimming took 6 bases from V and 2 from J, leaving 10 bases between them. CDR3 residues: CASSLQKNYGYTF. The DNA for the CDR3 is TGTGCCAGCAGCTTACAGAAGAACTATGGCTACACCTTC.

The rearrangement joins TRBV10-3 to TRBJ2-3; no clear D gene. Trimming removed 3 bases at V and 3 bases at J, with 16 bases between. Germline CDR1 reads ENHRY; CDR2 reads SYGVKD. The CDR3 is 16 amino acids. CDR3 coding DNA: TGTGCCATCAGTGACGGGTCGGTAGCTGGAACAGATACGCAGTATTTT. It yields the protein CAISDGSVAGTDTQYF.

This chain joins TRBV27 and TRBJ1-2; the D is unclear. The germline CDR1 and CDR2 sequences are MNHEY and SMNVEV (reference sequence). Between the trimmed V and J ends, which lost 4 bases and 4 bases, there was a span of 16 bases. The CDR3 spans 15 residues. In DNA, the CDR3 is TGTGCCAGCAGTTCCTTCAGGCCTCGGGGCTATGGCTACACCTTC. Residues: CASSSFRPRGYGYTF.

The J gene is TRBJ2-7, the V gene TRBV28, with D possibly TRBD2 on 5 matching bases. Trimming took 4 bases from V and 4 from J, leaving 14 bases between them. There are 14 residues in the CDR3. From germline, CDR1 is MDHEN and CDR2 SYDVKM. CDR3 DNA: TGTGCCAGCAGTTCCCTTTCGGAGGCATACGAGCAGTACTTC. Protein product: CASSSLSEAYEQYF.

The chain uses TRBV6-4 and TRBJ2-2; weak D call: TRBD1 (5 bases). Germline CDR1 MRHNA, CDR2 SNTAGT. The CDR3 is 17 amino acids. V was pared by 0 bases and J by 2 bases, with 13 bases between. The CDR3 sequence is CASSDSFRTPNTGELFF. DNA for the CDR3: TGTGCCAGCAGTGACTCTTTTCGGACACCCAACACCGGGGAGCTGTTTTTT.

The J gene is TRBJ1-1, the V gene TRBV5-5, with TRBD1 identical over 8 bases. In germline, CDR1 is SGHKS, CDR2 YYEKEE (reference sequence). The J segment lost 7 bases and the V segment lost 2 bases, leaving 4 bases of the junction unmatched. This CDR3 comprises 13 residues. The CDR3 DNA follows: TGTGCCAGCAGCTTAGGACAGGGTAATGAAGCTTTCTTT. Encoded protein: CASSLGQGNEAFF.

The chain links TRBV7-3 to TRBJ2-3; TRBD2 might be the D (5 bases). Germline V CDR1 and CDR2: SGHTA, FQGTGA. V was shortened by 3 bases and J by 9 bases, with 13 bases between the two germline ends. The CDR3 length is 13 residues. CDR3 sequence reads: CASSFGGSGTQYF. The CDR3 nucleotides read TGTGCCAGCAGCTTTGGAGGCTCTGGGACGCAGTATTTT.

The chain combines TRBV13 with TRBJ2-2; 11 positions match TRBD2. Germline CDR1 is PRHDT and CDR2 is FYEKMQ (reference sequence). The CDR3 consists of 16 residues. Trimming at V came to 5 bases and at J to 5 bases, leaving 7 bases not matched to a gene. CDR3 residues: CASSPRTSGQTGELFF. CDR3 DNA: TGTGCCAGCAGCCCCCGGACTAGCGGGCAGACCGGGGAGCTGTTTTTT.

The rearrangement links TRBV7-2 to TRBJ1-5, with 8 nucleotides matching TRBD1. Germline lookup yields CDR1 SGHTA and CDR2 FQGNSA. The J segment lost 8 bases and the V segment lost 5 bases, leaving 8 bases of the junction unmatched. The length of the CDR3 is 14 residues. CDR3: CASSTGQGRKPQHF. In nucleotides, the CDR3 is TGTGCCAGCAGCACAGGACAGGGAAGGAAGCCCCAGCATTTT.

The genes are TRBV7-2 and TRBJ1-1, with D tentatively TRBD1 (6 bases). The CDR3 has 14 amino acids. V was cut by 5 bases and J by 2 bases, with 12 bases left in between. From germline, CDR1 is SGHTA and CDR2 FQGNSA. CDR3 nucleotide sequence: TGTGCCAGCAGCAAGGGACACTCTAACACTGAAGCTTTCTTT. Residues: CASSKGHSNTEAFF.

The V call is TRBV7-9, the J call TRBJ1-6; no firm D call. V dropped 4 bases and J dropped 10 bases, with 8 bases sitting between them. This CDR3 is built from 12 residues. Germline CDR1 is SEHNR and CDR2 is FQNEAQ (reference sequence). The CDR3 coding sequence is TGTGCCAGCAGCTCCTCGGGATCACCCCTCCACTTT. It encodes CASSSSGSPLHF.

The CDR3 loop is CASSYEGTGQREQYF. The CDR3 DNA reads as TGTGCCAGCAGTTACGAAGGGACAGGGCAAAGGGAGCAGTACTTC. The V and J genes are TRBV6-5 and TRBJ2-7, with TRBD1 matching 9 bases. This CDR3 is 15 amino acids long. Trimming at V came to 2 bases and at J to 7 bases, leaving 9 bases not matched to a gene. Per the germline V gene, CDR1 is MNHEY and CDR2 is SVGAGI.

The chain links TRBV4-2 to TRBJ1-2, with 8 bases aligning to TRBD1. The CDR3 covers 16 residues. The germline CDR1 and CDR2 sequences are LGHNA and YNFKEQ. The junction had 10 bases not matched to a gene; V was cut back by 0 bases and J by 7 bases. CDR3 sequence: CASSQDLAGGRRGYTF. DNA for the CDR3: TGTGCCAGCAGCCAAGATCTAGCAGGGGGCAGGCGTGGCTACACCTTC.

The rearrangement uses TRBV7-2 and TRBJ1-2; D is possibly TRBD1 (5 bases). CDR3 length equals 14 residues. CDR1 and CDR2 from the germline V gene are SGHTA and FQGNSA. V dropped 0 bases and J dropped 2 bases, with 7 bases sitting between them. The CDR3 bases are TGTGCCAGCAGCTTAGCGGCAGGGAACTATGGCTACACCTTC. It translates to CASSLAAGNYGYTF.

The chain combines TRBV2 with TRBJ1-3; D not resolved. In germline, CDR1 is SNHLY, CDR2 FYNNEI. CDR3 length: 14 amino acids. The V end was cut by 3 bases, the J end by 0 bases, with 6 bases between. For the CDR3, the DNA is TGTGCCAGCAGTGAGGAGGACTCTGGAAACACCATATATTTT. Translating it yields CASSEEDSGNTIYF.

The chain is built from TRBV21-1 and TRBJ1-2. TRBV21-1 corresponds to a pseudogene. This CDR3 has 16 residues. The CDR3 sequence: CASSKEEAGRKYGYTF. The CDR3 DNA reads as TGTGCCAGCAGCAAAGAGGAGGCGGGAAGAAAATATGGCTACACCTTC.

This chain connects TRBV5-1 to TRBJ2-3; 11 bases agree with TRBD2. With 1 base clipped from V and 2 bases from J, the junction kept 6 bases outside the gene matches. Germline V lookup: CDR1 SGHRS, CDR2 YFSETQ. The CDR3 consists of 17 residues. CDR3 sequence (DNA): TGCGCCAGCAGCTTGTTTAGCGGGGGGGCCTCCACAGATACGCAGTATTTT. Amino acids: CASSLFSGGASTDTQYF.